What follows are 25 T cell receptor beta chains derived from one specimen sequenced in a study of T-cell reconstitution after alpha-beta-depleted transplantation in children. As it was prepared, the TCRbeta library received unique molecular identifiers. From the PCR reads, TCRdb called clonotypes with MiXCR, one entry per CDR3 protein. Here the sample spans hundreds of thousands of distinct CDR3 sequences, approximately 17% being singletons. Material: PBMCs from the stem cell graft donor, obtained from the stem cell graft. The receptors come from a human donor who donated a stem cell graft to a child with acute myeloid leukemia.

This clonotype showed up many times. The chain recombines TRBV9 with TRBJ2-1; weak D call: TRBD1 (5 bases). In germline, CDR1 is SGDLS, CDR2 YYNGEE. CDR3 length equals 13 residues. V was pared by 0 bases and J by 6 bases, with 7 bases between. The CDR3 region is CASSVEGVNEQFF. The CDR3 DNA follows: TGTGCCAGCAGCGTAGAAGGGGTCAATGAGCAGTTCTTC. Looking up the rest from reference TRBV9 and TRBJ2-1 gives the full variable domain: DSGVTQTPKHLITATGQRVTLRCSPRSGDLSVYWYQQSLDQGLQFLIQYYNGEERAKGNILERFSAQQFPDLHSELNLSSLELGDSALYFCASSVEGVNEQFFGPGTRLTVL.

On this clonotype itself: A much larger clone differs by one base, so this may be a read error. Written as DNA, the CDR3 is TGTGTCATCAGTGAGTCGAGTCAAGGGCAGCCCCAGCATTTT. Encoded protein: CVISESSQGQPQHF. This chain uses TRBV10-3 with TRBJ1-5; D call uncertain. The length of the CDR3 is 14 residues. The germline gives CDR1 ENHRY, CDR2 SYGVKD.

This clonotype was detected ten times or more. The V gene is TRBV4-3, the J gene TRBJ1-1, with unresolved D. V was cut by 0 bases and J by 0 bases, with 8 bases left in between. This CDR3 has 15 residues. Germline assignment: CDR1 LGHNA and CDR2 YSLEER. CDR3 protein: CASSQEWGLNTEAFF. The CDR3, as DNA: TGCGCCAGCAGCCAAGAGTGGGGTTTGAACACTGAAGCTTTCTTT.

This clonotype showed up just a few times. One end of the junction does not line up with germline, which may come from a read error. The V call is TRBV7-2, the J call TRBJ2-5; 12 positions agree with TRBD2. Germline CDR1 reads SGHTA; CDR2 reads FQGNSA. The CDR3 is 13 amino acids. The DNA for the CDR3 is TGTGCCAGCAGCTCAGGACTAGCGGGGCCCCTGGGCTTC. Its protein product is CASSSGLAGPLGF.

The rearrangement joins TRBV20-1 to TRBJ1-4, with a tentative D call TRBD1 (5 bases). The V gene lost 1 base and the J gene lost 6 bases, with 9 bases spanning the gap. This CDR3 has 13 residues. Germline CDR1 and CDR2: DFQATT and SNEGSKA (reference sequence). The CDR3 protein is CSARVGGDEKLFF. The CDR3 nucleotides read TGCAGTGCTAGAGTGGGGGGTGATGAAAAACTGTTTTTT.

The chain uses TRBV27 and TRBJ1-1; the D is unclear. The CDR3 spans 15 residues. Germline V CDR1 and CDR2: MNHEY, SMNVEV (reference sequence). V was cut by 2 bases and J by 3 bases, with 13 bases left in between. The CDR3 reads CASSLGGNGYTEAFF. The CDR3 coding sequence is TGTGCCAGCAGTTTAGGCGGGAATGGCTACACTGAAGCTTTCTTT.

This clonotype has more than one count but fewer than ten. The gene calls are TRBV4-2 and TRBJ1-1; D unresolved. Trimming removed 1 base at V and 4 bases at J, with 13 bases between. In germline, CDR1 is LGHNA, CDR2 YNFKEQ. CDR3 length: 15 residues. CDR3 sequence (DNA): TGTGCCAGCAGCCAAGCCCCCCTGCAGGCCACTGAAGCTTTCTTT. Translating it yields CASSQAPLQATEAFF.

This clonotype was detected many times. The DNA of the CDR3 is TGCAGTGCGCTAGGACAGGTTGAAGCTTTCTTT. Its protein is CSALGQVEAFF. V and J are TRBV20-1 and TRBJ1-1, with 7 bases lining up with TRBD1. After removal of 6 bases from V and 7 bases from J, the junction contained 5 bases not matched to a gene. Germline-derived CDR1 and CDR2 are DFQATT and SNEGSKA (reference sequence). The CDR3 totals 11 residues.

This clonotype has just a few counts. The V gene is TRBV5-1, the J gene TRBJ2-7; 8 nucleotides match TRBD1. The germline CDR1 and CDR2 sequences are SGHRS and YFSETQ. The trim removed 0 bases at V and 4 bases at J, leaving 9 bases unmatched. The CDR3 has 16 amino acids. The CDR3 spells CASSLVPDREIYEQYF. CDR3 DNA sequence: TGCGCCAGCAGCTTGGTCCCGGACAGGGAGATATACGAGCAGTACTTC. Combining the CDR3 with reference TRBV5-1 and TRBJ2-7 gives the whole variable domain KAGVTQTPRYLIKTRGQQVTLSCSPISGHRSVSWYQQTPGQGLQFLFEYFSETQRNKGNFPGRFSGRQFSNSRSEMNVSTLELGDSALYLCASSLVPDREIYEQYFGPGTRLTVT.

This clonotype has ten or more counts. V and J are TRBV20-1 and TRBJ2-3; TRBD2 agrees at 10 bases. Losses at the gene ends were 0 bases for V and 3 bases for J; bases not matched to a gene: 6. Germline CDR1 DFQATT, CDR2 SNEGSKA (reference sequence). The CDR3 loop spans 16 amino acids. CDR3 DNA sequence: TGCAGTGCTAGAGATCTGGCTAGCGGGGGTACAGATACGCAGTATTTT. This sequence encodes CSARDLASGGTDTQYF.

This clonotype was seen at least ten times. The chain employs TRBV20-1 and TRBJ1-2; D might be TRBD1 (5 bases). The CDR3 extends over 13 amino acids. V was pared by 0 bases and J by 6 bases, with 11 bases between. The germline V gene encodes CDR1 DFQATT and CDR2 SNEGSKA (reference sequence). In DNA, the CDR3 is TGCAGTGCTAGAGATCCAAACAGGAATGGCTACACCTTC. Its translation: CSARDPNRNGYTF.

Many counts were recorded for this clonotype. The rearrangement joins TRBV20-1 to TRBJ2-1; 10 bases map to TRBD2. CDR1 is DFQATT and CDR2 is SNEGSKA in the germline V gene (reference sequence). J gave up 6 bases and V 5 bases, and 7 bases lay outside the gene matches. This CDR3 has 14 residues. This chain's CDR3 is CSAPKRGGRNEQFF. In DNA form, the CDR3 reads TGCAGTGCTCCAAAGCGGGGGGGCCGCAATGAGCAGTTCTTC.

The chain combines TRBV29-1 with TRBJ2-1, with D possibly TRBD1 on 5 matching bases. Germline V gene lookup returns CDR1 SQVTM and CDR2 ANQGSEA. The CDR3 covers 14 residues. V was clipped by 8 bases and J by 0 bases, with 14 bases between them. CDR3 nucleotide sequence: TGCAGCTCGACAGTAGCCCTCTCCTACAATGAGCAGTTCTTC. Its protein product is CSSTVALSYNEQFF.

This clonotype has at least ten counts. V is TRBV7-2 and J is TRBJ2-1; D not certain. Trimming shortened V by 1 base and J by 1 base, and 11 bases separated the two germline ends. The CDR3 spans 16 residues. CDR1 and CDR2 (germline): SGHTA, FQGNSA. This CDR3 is CASSLVFGRSYNEQFF. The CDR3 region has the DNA TGTGCCAGCAGCTTAGTATTCGGCAGATCCTACAATGAGCAGTTCTTC.

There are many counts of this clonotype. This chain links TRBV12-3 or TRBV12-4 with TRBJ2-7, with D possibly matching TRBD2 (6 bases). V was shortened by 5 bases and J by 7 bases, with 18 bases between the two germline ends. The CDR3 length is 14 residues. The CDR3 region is CASSHDPGGNEQYF. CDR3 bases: TGTGCCAGCAGTCATGACCCCGGAGGGAATGAGCAGTACTTC.

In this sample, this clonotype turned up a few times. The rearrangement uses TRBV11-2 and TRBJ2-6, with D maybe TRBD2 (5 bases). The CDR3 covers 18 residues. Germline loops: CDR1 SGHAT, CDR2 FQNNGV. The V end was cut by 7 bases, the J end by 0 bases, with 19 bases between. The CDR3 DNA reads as TGTGCCAGCACCATTATTACTAGACGGATCTCTGGGGCCAACGTCCTGACTTTC. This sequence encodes CASTIITRRISGANVLTF.

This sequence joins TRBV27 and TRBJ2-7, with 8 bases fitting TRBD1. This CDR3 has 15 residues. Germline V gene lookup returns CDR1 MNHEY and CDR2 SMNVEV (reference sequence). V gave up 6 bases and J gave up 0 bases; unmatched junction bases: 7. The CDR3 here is CASRWGQASSYEQYF. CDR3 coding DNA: TGTGCCAGCAGGTGGGGACAGGCGAGCTCCTACGAGCAGTACTTC.

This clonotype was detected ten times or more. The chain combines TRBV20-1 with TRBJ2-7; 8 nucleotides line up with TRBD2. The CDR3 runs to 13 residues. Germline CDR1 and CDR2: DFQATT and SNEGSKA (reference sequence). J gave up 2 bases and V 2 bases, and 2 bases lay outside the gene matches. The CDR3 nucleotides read TGCAGTGCTAGATTCGGGGGGGCCTACGAGCAGTACTTC. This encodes CSARFGGAYEQYF.

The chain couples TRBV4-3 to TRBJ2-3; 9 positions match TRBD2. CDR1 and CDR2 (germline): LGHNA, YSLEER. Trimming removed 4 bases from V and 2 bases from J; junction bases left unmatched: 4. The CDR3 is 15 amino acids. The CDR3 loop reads CASSPGTSLTDTQYF. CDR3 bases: TGCGCCAGCAGCCCCGGGACTAGCCTCACAGATACGCAGTATTTT.

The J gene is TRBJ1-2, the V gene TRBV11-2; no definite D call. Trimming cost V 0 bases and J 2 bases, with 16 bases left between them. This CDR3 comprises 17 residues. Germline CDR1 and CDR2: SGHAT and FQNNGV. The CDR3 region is CASSLETPGLINYGYTF. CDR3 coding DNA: TGTGCCAGCAGCTTAGAGACCCCCGGCCTTATCAACTATGGCTACACCTTC.

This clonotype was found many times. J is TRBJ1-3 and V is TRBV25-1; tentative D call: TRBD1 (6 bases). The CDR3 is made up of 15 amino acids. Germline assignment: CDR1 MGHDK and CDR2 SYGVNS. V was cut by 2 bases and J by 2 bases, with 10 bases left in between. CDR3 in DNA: TGTGCCAGCAGTGAAGGGGGCAGCCCTGGAAACACCATATATTTT. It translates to CASSEGGSPGNTIYF.

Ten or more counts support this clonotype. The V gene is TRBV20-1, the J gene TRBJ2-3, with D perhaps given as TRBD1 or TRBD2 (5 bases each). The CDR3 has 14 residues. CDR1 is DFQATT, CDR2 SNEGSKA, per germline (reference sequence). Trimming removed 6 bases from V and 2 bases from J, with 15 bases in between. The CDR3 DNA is TGCAGTGCGCGCCGGGACGGGGACACAGATACGCAGTATTTT. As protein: CSARRDGDTDTQYF.

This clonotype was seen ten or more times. The CDR3, as DNA: TGTGCCAGCAGCGTAGGGAGCGGTCGCGAGTCCGAGCAGTACTTC. Translation: CASSVGSGRESEQYF. V gene TRBV9 combines with J gene TRBJ2-7; weak D call: TRBD2 (5 bases). The CDR3 extends over 15 amino acids. Deletions cut 0 bases from V and 6 bases from J, with 16 bases between. Germline V lookup: CDR1 SGDLS, CDR2 YYNGEE.

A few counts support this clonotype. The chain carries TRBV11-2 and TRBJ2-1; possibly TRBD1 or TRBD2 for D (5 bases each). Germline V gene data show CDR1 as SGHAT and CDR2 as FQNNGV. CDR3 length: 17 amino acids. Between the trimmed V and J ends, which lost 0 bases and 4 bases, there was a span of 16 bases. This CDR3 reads CASSLEPGREFYNEQFF. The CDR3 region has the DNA TGTGCCAGCAGCTTAGAACCGGGCAGGGAGTTTTACAATGAGCAGTTCTTC.

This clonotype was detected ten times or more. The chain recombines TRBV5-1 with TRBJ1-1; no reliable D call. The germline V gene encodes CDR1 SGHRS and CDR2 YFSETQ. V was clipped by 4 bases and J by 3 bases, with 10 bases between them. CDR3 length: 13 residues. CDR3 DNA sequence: TGCGCCAGCAGCGAGGTAGGAGACACTGAAGCTTTCTTT. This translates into CASSEVGDTEAFF.